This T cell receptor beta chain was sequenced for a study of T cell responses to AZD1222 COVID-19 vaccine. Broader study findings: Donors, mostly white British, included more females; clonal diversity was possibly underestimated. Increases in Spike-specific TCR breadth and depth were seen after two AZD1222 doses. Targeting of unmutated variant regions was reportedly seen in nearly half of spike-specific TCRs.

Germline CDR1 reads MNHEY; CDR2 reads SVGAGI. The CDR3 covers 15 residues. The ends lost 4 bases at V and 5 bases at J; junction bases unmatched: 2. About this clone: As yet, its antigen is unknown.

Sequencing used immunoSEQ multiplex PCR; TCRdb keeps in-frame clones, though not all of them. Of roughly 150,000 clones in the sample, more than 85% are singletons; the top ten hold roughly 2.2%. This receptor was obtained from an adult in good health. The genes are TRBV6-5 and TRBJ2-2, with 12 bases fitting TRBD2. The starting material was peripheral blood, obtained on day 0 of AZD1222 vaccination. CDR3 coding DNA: TGTGCCAGCAGTTTACTAGCGGGAGGAACCGGGGAGCTGTTTTTT. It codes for CASSLLAGGTGELFF.